The 17 T cell receptor beta chains below come from one sample, sequenced in a study of blood T cell repertoires in COVID-19. Clones were sequenced by immunoSEQ multiplex PCR, and TCRdb holds only the in-frame ones, with some missing. This table has about 100,000 clones, roughly 87% appearing once. Sequencing was performed on peripheral blood. These receptors came from a man younger than 45 in a cohort sampled during active COVID-19.

The chain couples TRBV7-2 to TRBJ2-1, with D uncertain. With 2 bases removed from V and 10 bases from J, the gap between germline ends came to 9 bases. The CDR3 contains 12 residues. Germline V lookup: CDR1 SGHTA, CDR2 FQGNSA. CDR3 sequence reads: CASSLSPREQFF. CDR3 nucleotides: TGTGCCAGCAGCTTATCCCCCAGGGAGCAGTTCTTC. Filled out from reference TRBV7-2 and TRBJ2-1, the complete variable domain reads GAGVSQSPSNKVTEKGKDVELRCDPISGHTALYWYRQSLGQGLEFLIYFQGNSAPDKSGLPSDRFSAERTGGSVSTLTIQRTQQEDSAVYLCASSLSPREQFFGPGTRLTVL.

The rearrangement joins TRBV29-1 to TRBJ2-5, with TRBD1 matching 7 bases. This CDR3 contains 14 residues. CDR1 SQVTM and CDR2 ANQGSEA come from the germline V gene. V shed 6 bases and J 5 bases; nucleotides not matched to a gene: 12. CDR3 sequence (DNA): TGCAGCGTCGAACCGGGACAGAGAAGGGAGACCCAGTACTTC. Its protein product is CSVEPGQRRETQYF.

This sequence joins TRBV27 and TRBJ1-1; no definite D call. The germline CDR1 and CDR2 sequences are MNHEY and SMNVEV (reference sequence). Trimming shortened V by 0 bases and J by 0 bases, and 14 bases separated the two germline ends. The CDR3 runs 17 residues. CDR3 residues: CASSLSASGSMNTEAFF. CDR3 sequence (DNA): TGTGCCAGCAGTTTATCAGCCAGCGGCTCCATGAACACTGAAGCTTTCTTT.

The CDR3 coding sequence is TGTGCCAGCAGCAGCCGGGACAGGGGTGTTTGGGCCCAGTACTTC. This codes for CASSSRDRGVWAQYF. The chain couples TRBV14 to TRBJ2-5; 10 positions match TRBD1. Germline assignment: CDR1 SGHDN and CDR2 FVKESK. V trimming: 5 bases; J trimming: 9 bases; junction bases outside the gene matches: 12. CDR3 length: 15 amino acids.

This clone was found a few times. V gene TRBV3-1 (or the pseudogene TRBV3-2) combines with J gene TRBJ1-2; D possibly corresponds to TRBD1 (6 bases). The V gene lost 0 bases and the J gene lost 8 bases, with 13 bases spanning the gap. Germline CDR1 is LGHDT and CDR2 is YNNKEL (reference sequence). The CDR3 spans 14 residues. CDR3 bases: TGTGCCAGCAGCCAAGATTCAGGGGTAAAGGGCTACACCTTC. Translated: CASSQDSGVKGYTF.

The rearrangement links TRBV3-1 (or the pseudogene TRBV3-2) to TRBJ1-1; D perhaps matches TRBD1 (5 bases). Germline CDR1 and CDR2: LGHDT and YNNKEL (reference sequence). V dropped 0 bases and J dropped 5 bases, with 13 bases sitting between them. The CDR3 covers 15 residues. The CDR3 nucleotides are TGTGCCAGCAGCCAAGATAGGAGGGGCGAAACTGAAGCTTTCTTT. It codes for CASSQDRRGETEAFF.

This chain joins TRBV10-1 and TRBJ2-7; a weak D match, TRBD1 (5 bases). CDR3 length: 14 residues. Germline CDR1 reads WNHNN; CDR2 reads SYGVQD (reference sequence). Trimming shortened V by 2 bases and J by 6 bases, and 14 bases separated the two germline ends. For the CDR3, the DNA is TGCGCCAGCAGTGAGAACCCGGACATGGGCGAGCAGTACTTC. Encoded protein: CASSENPDMGEQYF.

The genes are TRBV2 and TRBJ2-7; TRBD1 matches at 7 bases. Germline V gene lookup returns CDR1 SNHLY and CDR2 FYNNEI. The length of the CDR3 is 12 residues. V lost 5 bases to trimming and J lost 5 bases; unmatched junction nucleotides: 3. CDR3 bases: TGTGCCAGCAGTACAGGGGTCCACGAGCAGTACTTC. The encoded protein is CASSTGVHEQYF.

The rearrangement uses TRBV7-2 and TRBJ2-3; no clear D. Germline loops: CDR1 SGHTA, CDR2 FQGNSA. The CDR3 runs to 17 residues. Trimming shortened V by 1 base and J by 2 bases, and 16 bases separated the two germline ends. This CDR3 is CASSLGVLAGYTDTQYF. The CDR3 DNA reads TGTGCCAGCAGCTTAGGGGTCTTGGCAGGATACACAGATACGCAGTATTTT.

The chain has TRBV19 and TRBJ2-2; 8 bases fit TRBD2. This CDR3 spans 16 amino acids. With 5 bases clipped from V and 5 bases from J, the junction kept 10 bases outside the gene matches. Germline assignment: CDR1 LNHDA and CDR2 SQIVND (reference sequence). The CDR3 sequence: CASSRPGGARTGELFF. Here the CDR3 DNA reads TGTGCCAGTAGTCGTCCGGGGGGGGCACGGACCGGGGAGCTGTTTTTT.

This clone came up many times. The chain is built from TRBV19 and TRBJ2-1; a possible D gene is TRBD1 (5 bases). V was pared by 6 bases and J by 8 bases, with 14 bases between. Germline V gene lookup returns CDR1 LNHDA and CDR2 SQIVND (reference sequence). The CDR3 is 13 amino acids. CDR3 sequence: CASRTGAGDEQFF. The CDR3 region has the DNA TGTGCCAGTAGAACTGGGGCTGGGGATGAGCAGTTCTTC.

This clone came up once. The chain employs TRBV19 and TRBJ2-2, with a weak D call TRBD2 (6 bases). CDR1 and CDR2 from the germline V gene are LNHDA and SQIVND (reference sequence). Trimming cost V 7 bases and J 0 bases, with 15 bases left between them. This CDR3 region has 16 residues. The CDR3 nucleotides are TGTGCCAGTACCGATGGGACTTTTACGAACACCGGGGAGCTGTTTTTT. This encodes CASTDGTFTNTGELFF.

CDR3 in DNA: TGTGCCAGCAGTGAACCGACAGGGGTCACTGAAGCTTTCTTT. Protein: CASSEPTGVTEAFF. The chain is built from TRBV2 and TRBJ1-1, with 8 positions matching TRBD1. Germline lookup yields CDR1 SNHLY and CDR2 FYNNEI. This CDR3 has 14 residues. V shed 2 bases, J shed 4 bases, and the junction held 3 bases outside the gene matches.

The chain couples TRBV9 to TRBJ2-7; TRBD2 is a possible D gene (6 bases). Looked up from germline, CDR1 is SGDLS and CDR2 is YYNGEE. The CDR3 has 15 residues. Trimming pared 4 bases from V and 3 bases from J, leaving 17 bases between. The CDR3 loop reads CASSPLGTSIYEQYF. In DNA form, the CDR3 reads TGTGCCAGCAGCCCCCTGGGGACTTCTATCTACGAGCAGTACTTC.

The chain employs TRBV7-6 and TRBJ2-3; TRBD1 agrees at 9 bases. CDR1 and CDR2 from the germline V gene are SGHVS and FNYEAQ. CDR3 length equals 14 residues. Trimming took 4 bases from V and 3 from J; bases not matched to a gene: 2. The CDR3 protein is CASSYGQGTDTQYF. As DNA, the CDR3 is TGTGCCAGCAGCTACGGACAGGGGACAGATACGCAGTATTTT.

This chain links TRBV30 with TRBJ1-2; D remains ambiguous. Deletions cut 0 bases from V and 4 bases from J, with 12 bases between. The CDR3 has 14 amino acids. The germline V gene has CDR1 GTSNPN and CDR2 SVGIG (reference sequence). The CDR3 DNA sequence: TGTGCCTGGAGTGTAGGCGGGGTCGTCTATGGCTACACCTTC. Translation gives CAWSVGGVVYGYTF.

J is TRBJ2-6 and V is TRBV7-3; TRBD1 aligns across 9 bases. V trimming: 5 bases; J trimming: 0 bases; junction bases outside the gene matches: 8. The CDR3 is 18 amino acids. Germline loops: CDR1 SGHTA, CDR2 FQGTGA. CDR3 in amino acids: CASSQPGQGGSGANVLTF. DNA of the CDR3: TGTGCCAGCAGCCAGCCGGGACAGGGAGGCTCTGGGGCCAACGTCCTGACTTTC.